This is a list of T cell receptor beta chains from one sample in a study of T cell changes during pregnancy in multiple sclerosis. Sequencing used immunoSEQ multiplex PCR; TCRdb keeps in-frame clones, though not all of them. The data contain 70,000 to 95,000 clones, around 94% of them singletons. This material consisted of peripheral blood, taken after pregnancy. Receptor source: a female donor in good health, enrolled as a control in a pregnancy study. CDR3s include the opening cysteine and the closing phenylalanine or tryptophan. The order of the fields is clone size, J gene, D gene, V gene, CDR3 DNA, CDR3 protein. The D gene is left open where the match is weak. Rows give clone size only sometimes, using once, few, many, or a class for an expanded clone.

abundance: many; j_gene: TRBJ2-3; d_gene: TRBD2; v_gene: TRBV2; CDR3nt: TGTGCCAGCAGTGAGGGTTGGCCAGCGGGAGGCACAGATACGCAGTATTTT; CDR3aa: CASSEGWPAGGTDTQYF
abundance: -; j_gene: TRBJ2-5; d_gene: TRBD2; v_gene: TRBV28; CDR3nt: TGTGCCAGCAGGAGGAGTAGGCTAGCGGAGAAAAGCGCCCAAGAGACCCAGTACTTC; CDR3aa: CASRRSRLAEKSAQETQYF
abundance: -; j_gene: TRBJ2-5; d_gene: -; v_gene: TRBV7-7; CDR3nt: TGTGCCAGCAGCTACAGGGCGGAAGAGACCCAGTACTTC; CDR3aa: CASSYRAEETQYF
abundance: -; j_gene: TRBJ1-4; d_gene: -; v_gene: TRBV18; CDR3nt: TGTGCCAGCTCACCTGACAGGAGAAATGAAAAACTGTTTTTT; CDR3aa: CASSPDRRNEKLFF
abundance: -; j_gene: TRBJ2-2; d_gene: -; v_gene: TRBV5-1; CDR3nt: TGCGCCAGCAGCTCGCGAGCGGCGAACACCGGGGAGCTGTTTTTT; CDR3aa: CASSSRAANTGELFF
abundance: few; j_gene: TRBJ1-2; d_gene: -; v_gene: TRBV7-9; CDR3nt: TGTGCCAGCAGCTCCCAAACAGGGTTGGATGGCTACACCTTC; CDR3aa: CASSSQTGLDGYTF
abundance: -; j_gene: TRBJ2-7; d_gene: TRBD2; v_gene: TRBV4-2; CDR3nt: TGTGCCAGCAGCCGCCAAACTGGGACTAGCGGGGGAGTCTCCTACGAGCAGTACTTC; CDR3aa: CASSRQTGTSGGVSYEQYF
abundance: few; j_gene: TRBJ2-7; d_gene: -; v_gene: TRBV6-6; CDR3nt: TGTGCCAGCACCCCCCGTGGGGGGGAGCAGTACTTC; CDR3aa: CASTPRGGEQYF
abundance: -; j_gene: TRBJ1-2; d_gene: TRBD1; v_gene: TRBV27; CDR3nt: TGTGCCAGCAGTTTAGCAGGGGGCGATGGCTACACCTTC; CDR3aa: CASSLAGGDGYTF
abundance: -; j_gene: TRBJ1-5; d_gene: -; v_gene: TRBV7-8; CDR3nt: TGTGCCAGCAGCTTTACGGTGCTTGAGCCCCAGCATTTT; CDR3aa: CASSFTVLEPQHF
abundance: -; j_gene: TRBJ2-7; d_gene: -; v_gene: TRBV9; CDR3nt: TGTGCCAGCAGCGTTACAGGGAACTCCTACGAGCAGTACTTC; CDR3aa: CASSVTGNSYEQYF
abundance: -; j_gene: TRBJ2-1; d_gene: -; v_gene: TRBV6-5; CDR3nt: TGTGCCAGCAGTATGGGACCGGAGGGCCCCGATGAGCAGTTCTTC; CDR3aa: CASSMGPEGPDEQFF
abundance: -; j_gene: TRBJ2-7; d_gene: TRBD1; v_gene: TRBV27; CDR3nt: TGTGCCAGCAGTTTCATCGGGACAGGGAGCTACGAGCAGTACTTC; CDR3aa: CASSFIGTGSYEQYF
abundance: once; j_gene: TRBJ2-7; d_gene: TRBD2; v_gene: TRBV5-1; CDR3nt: TGCGCCAGCAGCTTGGAGGGACTAGCGGGTGTGAGCTCCTACGAGCAGTACTTC; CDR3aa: CASSLEGLAGVSSYEQYF
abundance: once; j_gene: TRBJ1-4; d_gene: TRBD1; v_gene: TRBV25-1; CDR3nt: TGTGCCATCCCAGACAGGGTGGGGGAAAAACTGTTTTTT; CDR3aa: CAIPDRVGEKLFF
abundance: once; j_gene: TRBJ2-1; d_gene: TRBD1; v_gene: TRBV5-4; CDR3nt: TGTGCCAGCAGCTCCGGGACAGGATACAACAATGAGCAGTTCTTC; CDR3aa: CASSSGTGYNNEQFF
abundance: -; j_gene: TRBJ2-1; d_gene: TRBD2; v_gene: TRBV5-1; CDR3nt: TGCGCCAGCAGCGCCCCTCTAGCGGGAGGGGGTGATGAGCAGTTCTTC; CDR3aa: CASSAPLAGGGDEQFF
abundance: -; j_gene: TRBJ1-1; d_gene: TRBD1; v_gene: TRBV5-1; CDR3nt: TGCGCCAGCAGGCCGGCAGGGGGTTCGAACACTGAAGCTTTCTTT; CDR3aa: CASRPAGGSNTEAFF
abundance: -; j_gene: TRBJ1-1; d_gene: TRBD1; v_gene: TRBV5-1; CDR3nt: TGCGCCAGCAGCTTGGAAGGGGGCGGTAACTCTGAAGCTTTCTTT; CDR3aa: CASSLEGGGNSEAFF
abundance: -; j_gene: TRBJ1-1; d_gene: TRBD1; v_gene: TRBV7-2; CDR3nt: TGTGCCAGCAGCCCTGACAGGGTGGTTAACACTGAAGCTTTCTTT; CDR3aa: CASSPDRVVNTEAFF
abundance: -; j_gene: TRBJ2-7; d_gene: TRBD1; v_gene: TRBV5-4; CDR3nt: TGTGCCAGCAGCTTGGGGCCGGGACAGGCCTTCCGCGAGCAGTACTTC; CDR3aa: CASSLGPGQAFREQYF
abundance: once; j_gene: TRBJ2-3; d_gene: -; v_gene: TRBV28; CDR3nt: TGTGCCAGCAGGCTCCTGCCTATCACAGATACGCAGTATTTT; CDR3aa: CASRLLPITDTQYF
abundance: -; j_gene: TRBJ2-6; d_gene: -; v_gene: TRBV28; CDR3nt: TGTGCCAGCAACGAGGAGCGCTCTGGGGCCAACGTCCTGACTTTC; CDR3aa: CASNEERSGANVLTF
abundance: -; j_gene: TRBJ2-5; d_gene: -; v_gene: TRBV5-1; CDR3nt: TGCGCCAGCAGCTTAGGGCAGGGGAAAGAGACCCAGTACTTC; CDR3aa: CASSLGQGKETQYF
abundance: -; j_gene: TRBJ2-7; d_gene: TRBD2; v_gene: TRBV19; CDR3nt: TGTGCCAGTGGGGGGGGACCGGCCTACGAGCAGTACTTC; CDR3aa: CASGGGPAYEQYF
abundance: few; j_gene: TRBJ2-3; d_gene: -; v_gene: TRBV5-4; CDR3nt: TGTGCCAGCAGCGCGGGCTTCACAGATACGCAGTATTTT; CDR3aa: CASSAGFTDTQYF
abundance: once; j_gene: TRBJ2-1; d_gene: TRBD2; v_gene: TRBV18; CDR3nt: TGTGCCAGCTCACCGCGTACTAGCGGGGACATCTACAATGAGCAGTTCTTC; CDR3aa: CASSPRTSGDIYNEQFF
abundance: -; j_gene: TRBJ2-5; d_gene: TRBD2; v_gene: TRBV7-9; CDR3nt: TGTGCCAGCAGCTGGGATGGGACTACAGAGACCCAGTACTTC; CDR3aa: CASSWDGTTETQYF
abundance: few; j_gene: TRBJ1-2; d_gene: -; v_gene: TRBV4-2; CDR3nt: TGTGCCAGCAGCCAAGACCAGGGGTTAGGAGGCTACACCTTC; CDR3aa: CASSQDQGLGGYTF
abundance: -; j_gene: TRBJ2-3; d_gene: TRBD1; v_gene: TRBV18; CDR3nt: TGTGCCAGCTCACCGACAGGGACCACAGATACGCAGTATTTT; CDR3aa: CASSPTGTTDTQYF
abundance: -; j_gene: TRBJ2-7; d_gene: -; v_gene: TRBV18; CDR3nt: TGTGCCAGCTCACCAGGTATCAGGGGCCAACCAAGAACCTACGAGCAGTACTTC; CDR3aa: CASSPGIRGQPRTYEQYF
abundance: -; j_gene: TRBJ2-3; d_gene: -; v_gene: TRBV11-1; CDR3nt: TGTGCCAGCAGCCCAGGCGGGGCAGGCGGGGATACGCAGTATTTT; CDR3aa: CASSPGGAGGDTQYF
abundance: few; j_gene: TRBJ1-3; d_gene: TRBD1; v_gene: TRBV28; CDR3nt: TGTGCCAGCCGGAACAGGGGGCTTGGAAACACCATATATTTT; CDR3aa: CASRNRGLGNTIYF
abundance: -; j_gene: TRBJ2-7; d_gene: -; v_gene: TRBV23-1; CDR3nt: TGCGCCAGCCCCCGAGGGCAGGTTGGGGAGCAGTACTTC; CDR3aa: CASPRGQVGEQYF
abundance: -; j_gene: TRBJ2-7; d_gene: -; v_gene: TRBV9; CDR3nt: TGTGCCAGCAGCGTAGACCTAGGGGACTACGAGCAGTACTTC; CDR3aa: CASSVDLGDYEQYF
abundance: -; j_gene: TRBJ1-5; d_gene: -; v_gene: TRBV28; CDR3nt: TGTGCCAGCAGAAAACAGGTTTTGGCTTATAGCAATCAGCCCCAGCATTTT; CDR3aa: CASRKQVLAYSNQPQHF
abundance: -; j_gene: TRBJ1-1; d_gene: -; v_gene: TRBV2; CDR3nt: TGTGCCAGCAGCGCAGACAAGAACACTGAAGCTTTCTTT; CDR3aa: CASSADKNTEAFF
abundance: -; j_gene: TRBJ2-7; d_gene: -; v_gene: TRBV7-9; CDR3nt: TGTGCCAGCAGCTTAACGCCCGCGGGGCAGTACTTC; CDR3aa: CASSLTPAGQYF
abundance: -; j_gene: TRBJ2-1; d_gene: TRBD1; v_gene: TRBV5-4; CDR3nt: TGTGCCAGCAGCTCCGGACAGGGTGGACGCAATGAGCAGTTCTTC; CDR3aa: CASSSGQGGRNEQFF
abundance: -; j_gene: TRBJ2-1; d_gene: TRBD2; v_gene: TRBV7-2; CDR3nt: TGTGCCAGCAGCTTACAAAGGGACTATGACAATGAGCAGTTCTTC; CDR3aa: CASSLQRDYDNEQFF
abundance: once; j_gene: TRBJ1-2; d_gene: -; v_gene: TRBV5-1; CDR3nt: TGCGCCAGCAGCTTGGGGACAGTTGGCTACACCTTC; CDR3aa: CASSLGTVGYTF
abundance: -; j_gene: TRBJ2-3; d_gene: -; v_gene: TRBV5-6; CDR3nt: TGTGCCAGCAGGCTGACTAGTCCAGATACGCAGTATTTT; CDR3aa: CASRLTSPDTQYF
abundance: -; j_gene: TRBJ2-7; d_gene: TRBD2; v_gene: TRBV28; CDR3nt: TGTGCCAGCAGTTTAAGTCTAGCGGGCTACGAGCAGTACTTC; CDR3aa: CASSLSLAGYEQYF
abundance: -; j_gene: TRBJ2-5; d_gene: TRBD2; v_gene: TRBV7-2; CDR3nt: TGTGCCAGCAGCTTTGTGGCTAGCGGGAGAAGTGAGACCCAGTACTTC; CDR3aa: CASSFVASGRSETQYF
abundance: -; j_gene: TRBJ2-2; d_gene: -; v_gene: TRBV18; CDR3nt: TGTGCCAGCTCACCACCAGGCGGCGGGGAGCTGTTTTTT; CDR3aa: CASSPPGGGELFF
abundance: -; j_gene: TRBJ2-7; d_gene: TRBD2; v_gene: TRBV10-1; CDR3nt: TGCGCCAGCAGGAATTGGACTAGCCTTTCCTACGAGCAGTACTTC; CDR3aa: CASRNWTSLSYEQYF
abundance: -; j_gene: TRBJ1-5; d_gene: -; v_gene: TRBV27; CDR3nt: TGTGCCAGCAAGCGGTTGGGTATTGGTAGCAATCAGCCCCAGCATTTT; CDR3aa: CASKRLGIGSNQPQHF
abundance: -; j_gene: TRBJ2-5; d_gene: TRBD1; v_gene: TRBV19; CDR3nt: TGTGCCAGTAGTAGGACAGGGGTTGGGTCAAAGACCCAGTACTTC; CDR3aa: CASSRTGVGSKTQYF
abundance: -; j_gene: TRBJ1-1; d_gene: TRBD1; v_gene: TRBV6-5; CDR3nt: TGTGCCAGCATGGGGCAGGGGGCTTCTGAAGCTTTCTTT; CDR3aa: CASMGQGASEAFF
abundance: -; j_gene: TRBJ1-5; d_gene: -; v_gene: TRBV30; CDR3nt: TGTGCCTGGAGTGCCGGGACAATAACGCAGCCCCAGCATTTT; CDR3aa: CAWSAGTITQPQHF
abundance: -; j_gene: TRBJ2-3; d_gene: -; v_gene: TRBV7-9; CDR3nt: TGTGCCAGCAGCCCCATTGTGGGTACAGGGAGCACAGATACGCAGTATTTT; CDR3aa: CASSPIVGTGSTDTQYF
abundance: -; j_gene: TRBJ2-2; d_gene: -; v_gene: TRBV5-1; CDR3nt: TGCGCCAGCAGCTTCTCAGTCGGGGGAGCCGGGGAGCTGTTTTTT; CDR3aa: CASSFSVGGAGELFF
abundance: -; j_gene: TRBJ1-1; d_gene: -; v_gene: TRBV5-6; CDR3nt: TGTGCCAGCATGCCCGGTCCGGGGAGCACTGAAGCTTTCTTT; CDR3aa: CASMPGPGSTEAFF
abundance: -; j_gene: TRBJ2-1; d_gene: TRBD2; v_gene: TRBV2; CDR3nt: TGTGCCAGCAGTGAACAGGGACTAGCGGGAGTTTGGGATGAGCAGTTCTTC; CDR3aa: CASSEQGLAGVWDEQFF